This T cell receptor beta chain is from a study of T cells in Graves' hyperthyroidism and ophthalmopathy. TCR beta CDR3 region amplification was performed from RNA transcripts. Using the HTBI primer set, a first-round RT-PCR was run on the TCR CDR3. TCRdb called the multiplex PCR reads again in MiXCR, with one record for every CDR3 protein. The table has 560,000 or so distinct CDR3 sequences, roughly 50% seen once; the top ten hold 8.2%. The length of the CDR3 is 14 residues. The V gene end was trimmed by 2 bases and the J gene end by 5 bases; junction bases not matched to a gene: 4. The germline V gene encodes CDR1 SGHTA and CDR2 FQGTGA.

The source of this sequence is a woman aged 18-29 years with Graves' hyperthyroidism. The sample was peripheral blood or thyroid tissue (not recorded which). The V call is TRBV7-3, the J call TRBJ2-7; 9 nucleotides line up with TRBD1. CDR3 nucleotide sequence: TGTGCCAGCAGCTTATCACAGGGGGCCGACGAGCAGTACTTC. It is translated as CASSLSQGADEQYF. The full variable domain, with the rest looked up from reference TRBV7-3 and TRBJ2-7, is GAGVSQTPSNKVTEKGKYVELRCDPISGHTALYWYRQSLGQGPEFLIYFQGTGAADDSGLPNDRFFAVRPEGSVSTLKIQRTERGDSAVYLCASSLSQGADEQYFGPGTRLTVT.